One sample yielded the 19 T cell receptor beta chains listed below, sequenced in a study of T-cell reconstitution after alpha-beta-depleted transplantation in children. Unique molecular identifiers were built into the TCRbeta library. MiXCR, run by TCRdb on the PCR reads, gives a single entry per CDR3 protein. Of 500,000 to 600,000 distinct CDR3 sequences in the sample, around 17% are singletons; the top ten hold about 3.1%. Sequenced here: PBMCs from the stem cell graft donor, sampled from the stem cell graft. The receptors here all came from a human donor who donated a stem cell graft to a child with acute lymphoblastic leukemia.

This clonotype was seen more than once but under ten times. This sequence joins TRBV27 and TRBJ1-3, with unresolved D. There are 16 residues in the CDR3. CDR1 and CDR2 (germline): MNHEY, SMNVEV (reference sequence). Trimming pared 2 bases from V and 1 base from J, leaving 12 bases between. This chain's CDR3 is CASSLTQEWSGNTIYF. In DNA form, the CDR3 reads TGTGCCAGCAGTTTAACCCAGGAGTGGTCTGGAAACACCATATATTTT.

The V and J genes are TRBV24-1 and TRBJ2-3; 7 bases line up with TRBD1. V gave up 4 bases and J gave up 2 bases; unmatched junction bases: 11. CDR1 is KGHDR and CDR2 is SFDVKD in the germline V gene. CDR3 size: 17 residues. CDR3 in amino acids: CATSDVTGIRATDTQYF. CDR3 in DNA: TGTGCCACCAGTGACGTGACAGGGATCCGGGCCACAGATACGCAGTATTTT.

This chain joins TRBV29-1 and TRBJ1-2; 10 bases are a match to TRBD1. This CDR3 has 13 residues. Germline CDR1 reads SQVTM; CDR2 reads ANQGSEA. V lost 7 bases to trimming and J lost 0 bases; unmatched junction nucleotides: 2. DNA for the CDR3: TGCAGCGCCGGGACAGGGGCTAACTATGGCTACACCTTC. This gives the protein CSAGTGANYGYTF.

This clonotype was recorded a few times. An end of the junction does not agree with germline; a read error may underlie this. This chain links TRBV5-1 with TRBJ1-1; D call uncertain. The length of the CDR3 is 10 residues. Germline V gene lookup returns CDR1 SGHRS and CDR2 YFSETQ. The CDR3 nucleotides read TGCGCCAGCAGCTTGGAAGGCGTGTACTTT. As protein: CASSLEGVYF.

This clonotype has ten or more counts. The chain employs TRBV20-1 and TRBJ2-7, with D unclear. Germline CDR1 DFQATT, CDR2 SNEGSKA (reference sequence). Trimming left V 0 bases short and J 1 base short, with 13 bases between. The CDR3 spans 15 residues. The CDR3 spells CSARDRHTLSYEQYF. CDR3 coding DNA: TGCAGTGCTAGAGATCGTCATACCTTATCCTACGAGCAGTACTTC.

This clonotype has a handful of counts. CDR3 DNA sequence: TGTGCCAGCAGCCCCGGGGTAGCGGGAATGTTTGAGCAGTTCTTC. Its protein is CASSPGVAGMFEQFF. The chain uses TRBV5-6 and TRBJ2-1; 8 bases agree with TRBD2. V was pared by 4 bases and J by 9 bases, with 12 bases of the junction left unmatched. The CDR3 is 15 residues long. Germline CDR1 SGHDT, CDR2 YYEEEE. Based on the CDR3 plus reference TRBV5-6 and TRBJ2-1, the full variable domain is DAGVTQSPTHLIKTRGQQVTLRCSPKSGHDTVSWYQQALGQGPQFIFQYYEEEERQRGNFPDRFSGHQFPNYSSELNVNALLLGDSALYLCASSPGVAGMFEQFFGPGTRLTVL.

This clonotype has just a few counts. This chain connects TRBV30 to TRBJ2-1; D perhaps matches TRBD2 (5 bases). The CDR3 runs 11 residues. The germline gives CDR1 GTSNPN, CDR2 SVGIG (reference sequence). The CDR3 DNA reads as TGTGTGGTAGCGCCCTACAATGAGCAGTTCTTC. Translation: CVVAPYNEQFF. The variable domain in full, with the rest retrieved from reference TRBV30 and TRBJ2-1, is SQTIHQWPATLVQPVGSPLSLECTVEGTSNPNLYWYRQAAGRGLQLLFYSVGIGQISSEVPQNLSASRPQDRQFILSSKKLLLSDSGFYLCVVAPYNEQFFGPGTRLTVL.

This clonotype was observed a handful of times. This chain links TRBV10-3 with TRBJ2-1; the match to TRBD2 covers 7 bases. V lost 6 bases to trimming and J lost 3 bases; unmatched junction nucleotides: 8. The CDR3 is 15 amino acids. From germline, CDR1 is ENHRY and CDR2 SYGVKD. CDR3: CAISEPGTNYNEQFF. The DNA of the CDR3 is TGTGCCATCAGCGAACCCGGGACTAACTACAATGAGCAGTTCTTC.

This clonotype appeared a few times. The V gene is TRBV20-1, the J gene TRBJ1-4, with unresolved D. The V end was cut by 2 bases, the J end by 4 bases, with 17 bases between. Germline V gives CDR1 DFQATT, CDR2 SNEGSKA (reference sequence). This CDR3 has 16 amino acids. The chain's CDR3 is CSARFVGLPYNEKLFF. The CDR3 region has the DNA TGCAGTGCTAGATTCGTGGGTCTGCCGTATAATGAAAAACTGTTTTTT.

This clonotype appeared a few times. The gene calls are TRBV29-1 and TRBJ2-1; TRBD2 matches 7 bases. CDR3 length: 14 residues. The V and J ends lost 3 bases and 6 bases, in that order; junction bases with no gene match: 8. Per germline, CDR1 SQVTM and CDR2 ANQGSEA. The CDR3 is CSVDSAGVANEQFF. As DNA, the CDR3 is TGCAGCGTTGACTCGGCGGGAGTCGCCAATGAGCAGTTCTTC.

The chain has TRBV14 and TRBJ2-1; 8 bases align to TRBD2. The CDR3 runs 12 residues. Looked up from germline, CDR1 is SGHDN and CDR2 is FVKESK. V lost 4 bases to trimming and J lost 11 bases; unmatched junction nucleotides: 4. DNA of the CDR3: TGTGCCAGCAGCCGAACTAGCGGCAAGCAGTTCTTC. It codes for CASSRTSGKQFF.

This clonotype was observed a handful of times. The rearrangement joins TRBV7-9 to TRBJ2-3; D remains ambiguous. CDR1 and CDR2 from the germline V gene are SEHNR and FQNEAQ (reference sequence). The CDR3 is made up of 14 amino acids. V was cut by 3 bases and J by 6 bases, with 13 bases left in between. The CDR3 here is CASSLWANLDTQYF. The CDR3 coding sequence is TGTGCCAGCAGCTTGTGGGCGAACTTGGATACGCAGTATTTT.

This sequence joins TRBV3-1 and TRBJ2-7; tentatively, D is TRBD1 or TRBD2 (5 bases each). The CDR3 length is 13 residues. Between the trimmed V and J ends, which lost 8 bases and 2 bases, there was a span of 13 bases. Germline CDR1 reads LGHDT; CDR2 reads YNNKEL (reference sequence). The CDR3 is CASAGWGTYEQYF. CDR3 sequence (DNA): TGTGCCAGCGCGGGCTGGGGCACCTACGAGCAGTACTTC.

This chain uses TRBV7-9 with TRBJ1-5; unclear D gene. This CDR3 has 13 amino acids. Trimming removed 4 bases at V and 6 bases at J, with 10 bases between. CDR1 SEHNR and CDR2 FQNEAQ come from the germline V gene (reference sequence). In DNA, the CDR3 is TGTGCCAGCAGCTCCCCGTGGGGTCAGCCCCAGCATTTT. Protein product: CASSSPWGQPQHF.

In this sample, this clonotype turned up a few times. This chain connects TRBV27 to TRBJ2-1; a weak D match, TRBD2 (5 bases). Trimming stripped 3 bases from V and 8 bases from J, with 11 bases between. CDR3 size: 13 residues. Germline V gene data show CDR1 as MNHEY and CDR2 as SMNVEV (reference sequence). The CDR3 coding sequence is TGTGCCAGCAGTTTCTTAAATAGCGATGAGCAGTTCTTC. Amino acid sequence: CASSFLNSDEQFF.

J is TRBJ1-3 and V is TRBV20-1; D unclear. Trimming cost V 3 bases and J 0 bases, with 9 bases left between them. CDR1 is DFQATT, CDR2 SNEGSKA, per germline (reference sequence). The CDR3 runs 14 residues. Here the CDR3 reads CSASLAGSGNTIYF. DNA for the CDR3: TGCAGTGCTAGTCTTGCGGGCTCTGGAAACACCATATATTTT.

J is TRBJ2-1 and V is TRBV5-1, with a tentative D call TRBD2 (6 bases). This CDR3 comprises 12 residues. The germline V and J ends were trimmed by 3 bases and 12 bases, with 13 bases remaining between them. CDR1 SGHRS and CDR2 YFSETQ come from the germline V gene. The CDR3 nucleotides read TGCGCCAGCAGCTCGGGACTGGCAACGCAGTTCTTC. It is translated as CASSSGLATQFF. The variable domain in full, completed from reference TRBV5-1 and TRBJ2-1, reads KAGVTQTPRYLIKTRGQQVTLSCSPISGHRSVSWYQQTPGQGLQFLFEYFSETQRNKGNFPGRFSGRQFSNSRSEMNVSTLELGDSALYLCASSSGLATQFFGPGTRLTVL.

This clonotype was found many times. This chain joins TRBV7-2 and TRBJ2-2; TRBD2 might be the D (6 bases). Deletions cut 1 base from V and 4 bases from J, with 16 bases between. The germline gives CDR1 SGHTA, CDR2 FQGNSA. CDR3 length: 17 amino acids. The CDR3 nucleotides read TGTGCCAGCAGCTTAGTTCCAGGGACGCGGGGCACCGGGGAGCTGTTTTTT. The encoded protein is CASSLVPGTRGTGELFF.

There are a few counts of this clonotype. The chain recombines TRBV28 with TRBJ2-5, with TRBD2 as a possible D gene (5 bases). The V gene's germline CDR1 is MDHEN and CDR2 SYDVKM. The CDR3 consists of 16 residues. With 1 base removed from V and 4 bases from J, the gap between germline ends came to 16 bases. CDR3 residues: CASSLLRDLAGETQYF. The CDR3 DNA reads TGTGCCAGCAGTTTATTACGGGATTTGGCAGGAGAGACCCAGTACTTC.